The 16 T cell receptor beta chains in this list originate from one sample, sequenced in a study of cytomegalovirus exposure and HLA in healthy donors. Amplification used 60 Vbeta primers and 13 Jbeta primers. The protocol was immunoSEQ multiplex PCR, while the TCRdb copy is restricted to in-frame clones and leaves out a portion. The data hold more than 95,000 clones, with roughly 74% observed a single time. The specimen sequenced was PBMCs. The source is a woman between 50 and 59 years old in good health and CMV-seropositive.

CDR3 in amino acids: CASSAGTDSSTDTQYF. The CDR3 DNA follows: TGCGCCAGCAGCGCCGGGACTGACTCTAGCACAGATACGCAGTATTTT. The genes are TRBV5-1 and TRBJ2-3; possible D gene TRBD2, 6 bases. Germline lookup yields CDR1 SGHRS and CDR2 YFSETQ. V was shortened by 4 bases and J by 0 bases, with 15 bases between the two germline ends. The CDR3 contains 16 residues.

This chain connects TRBV15 to TRBJ2-5, with no clear D. The CDR3 is 13 amino acids. Germline V gene sequence: CDR1 LNHNV, CDR2 YYDKDF (reference sequence). V shed 0 bases and J shed 5 bases, with 7 bases lying between them. The CDR3 reads CATSRELRETQYF. CDR3 DNA: TGTGCCACCAGCAGAGAGTTGCGGGAGACCCAGTACTTC. Supplemented by reference TRBV15 and TRBJ2-5, the full variable domain reads DAMVIQNPRYQVTQFGKPVTLSCSQTLNHNVMYWYQQKSSQAPKLLFHYYDKDFNNEADTPDNFQSRRPNTSFCFLDIRSPGLGDTAMYLCATSRELRETQYFGPGTRLLVL.

This chain connects TRBV7-9 to TRBJ2-2; 8 bases match TRBD1. CDR3 size: 17 residues. Germline V gene lookup returns CDR1 SEHNR and CDR2 FQNEAQ (reference sequence). After removal of 4 bases from V and 7 bases from J, the junction contained 14 bases not matched to a gene. The CDR3 loop is CASSYGQGHYRDGELFF. Written as DNA, the CDR3 is TGTGCCAGCAGCTACGGACAGGGCCACTATCGGGACGGGGAGCTGTTTTTT.

The chain has TRBV5-1 and TRBJ2-1, with TRBD2 matching 9 bases. Germline-derived CDR1 and CDR2 are SGHRS and YFSETQ. V lost 4 bases and J lost 1; bases outside the gene matches: 6. This CDR3 has 16 residues. The CDR3 bases are TGCGCCAGCAGCGGCGGGGGGGGGCTTTCCTACAATGAGCAGTTCTTC. It encodes CASSGGGGLSYNEQFF.

This clone was seen only once. The V and J genes are TRBV9 and TRBJ2-5; TRBD2 might be the D (6 bases). Germline values: CDR1 SGDLS, CDR2 YYNGEE. Trimming took 2 bases from V and 10 from J, leaving 15 bases between them. This CDR3 is built from 13 residues. The CDR3: CASSVGDRGIQYF. In DNA, the CDR3 is TGTGCCAGCAGCGTGGGGGACCGGGGGATCCAGTACTTC.

This chain links TRBV27 with TRBJ1-4; D is unresolved. Germline assignment: CDR1 MNHEY and CDR2 SMNVEV (reference sequence). Trimming shortened V by 3 bases and J by 4 bases, and 12 bases separated the two germline ends. This CDR3 contains 15 residues. CDR3: CASSLGGGLNEKLFF. Written as DNA, the CDR3 is TGTGCCAGCAGTTTGGGCGGAGGGCTTAATGAAAAACTGTTTTTT.

This chain connects TRBV7-9 to TRBJ2-1, with 7 bases identical to TRBD2. The CDR3 is 13 residues long. CDR1 and CDR2 (germline): SEHNR, FQNEAQ (reference sequence). V was clipped by 3 bases and J by 13 bases; unmatched bases: 9. The CDR3 protein is CASSFREGGPQFF. CDR3 coding DNA: TGTGCCAGCAGCTTCAGGGAGGGAGGTCCACAGTTCTTC.

This clone was seen a handful of times. V is TRBV11-2 and J is TRBJ2-7, with 8 bases identical to TRBD2. Trimming removed 2 bases from V and 2 bases from J; junction bases left unmatched: 8. Germline CDR1 is SGHAT and CDR2 is FQNNGV. The CDR3 loop spans 16 amino acids. The CDR3 coding sequence is TGTGCCAGCAGCTTATTAGGGCGGGGGGCTACCTACGAGCAGTACTTC. Protein sequence: CASSLLGRGATYEQYF.

The chain uses TRBV4-1 and TRBJ1-4; 8 nucleotides agree with TRBD1. The germline gives CDR1 MGHRA, CDR2 YSYEKL. V shed 4 bases, J shed 8 bases, and the junction held 12 bases outside the gene matches. There are 16 residues in the CDR3. CDR3: CASSLQDWAGGEKLFF. The CDR3 DNA sequence: TGCGCCAGCAGCCTACAAGACTGGGCAGGGGGCGAAAAACTGTTTTTT.

V and J are TRBV30 and TRBJ2-2, with D possibly TRBD2 on 6 matching bases. CDR1 and CDR2 (germline): GTSNPN, SVGIG (reference sequence). This CDR3 comprises 14 residues. Trimming stripped 4 bases from V and 4 bases from J, with 13 bases between. CDR3 DNA sequence: TGTGCCTGGAAAGGCGGGGCGGGCACCGGGGAGCTGTTTTTT. Protein: CAWKGGAGTGELFF.

In this sample, this clone turned up a few times. V and J are TRBV7-2 and TRBJ2-7; D not certain. The germline V gene encodes CDR1 SGHTA and CDR2 FQGNSA. The CDR3 sequence is 14 residues long. Deletions cut 5 bases from V and 0 bases from J, with 11 bases between. CDR3 DNA: TGTGCCAGCAGCCTCGTGCGCGGCTCCTACGAGCAGTACTTC. The encoded protein is CASSLVRGSYEQYF.

This clone was detected only once. V gene TRBV11-2 combines with J gene TRBJ2-3; no clear D. Trimming cost V 0 bases and J 0 bases, with 4 bases left between them. The germline V gene has CDR1 SGHAT and CDR2 FQNNGV. The CDR3 extends over 14 amino acids. The CDR3 sequence: CASSLDSSTDTQYF. CDR3 coding DNA: TGTGCCAGCAGCTTAGATTCAAGCACAGATACGCAGTATTTT.

This chain's CDR3 is CASSSQGAINEKLFF. The CDR3 DNA reads TGTGCCAGCAGCTCACAGGGGGCCATTAATGAAAAACTGTTTTTT. The chain recombines TRBV7-2 with TRBJ1-4, with 9 bases identical to TRBD1. The CDR3 length is 15 residues. The V gene's germline CDR1 is SGHTA and CDR2 FQGNSA. V was clipped by 4 bases and J by 4 bases; unmatched bases: 4.

The chain has TRBV2 and TRBJ2-1; 8 bases align to TRBD1. V lost 3 bases to trimming and J lost 11 bases; unmatched junction nucleotides: 3. The CDR3 is 12 residues long. Germline V gene lookup returns CDR1 SNHLY and CDR2 FYNNEI. CDR3 in DNA: TGTGCCAGCAGTGAGGGACAGGTCCAGCAGTTCTTC. Translated: CASSEGQVQQFF.

The chain recombines TRBV4-1 with TRBJ2-2, with 7 bases lining up with TRBD2. V shed 4 bases and J 1 base; nucleotides not matched to a gene: 6. Germline V lookup: CDR1 MGHRA, CDR2 YSYEKL. This CDR3 is 16 amino acids long. The CDR3 reads CASSLPGLRNTGELFF. The CDR3 nucleotides are TGCGCCAGCAGCCTGCCGGGACTACGGAACACCGGGGAGCTGTTTTTT.

The chain recombines TRBV25-1 with TRBJ2-1; tentative D call: TRBD1 (6 bases). The V and J ends lost 6 bases and 5 bases respectively, with 17 bases between them. Germline CDR1 is MGHDK and CDR2 is SYGVNS. The CDR3 contains 15 residues. CDR3 in DNA: TGTGCCAGCAGGAAACCGGGACAAACCAACAATGAGCAGTTCTTC. Residues: CASRKPGQTNNEQFF.